A selection of T cell receptor beta chains follows, all from one sample in a study of cytomegalovirus exposure and HLA in healthy donors. The assay was immunoSEQ multiplex PCR, and TCRdb's table has in-frame clones only and misses some. The table records approximately 130,000 clones, roughly 78% of them present only once. Sequenced material: PBMCs. All receptors come from a man in his fifties or sixties in good health and CMV-seropositive. The CDR3 runs from the conserved cysteine through the conserved F or W. D genes are given only for firm matches. Not all rows give a size; the values are once, few, many and, for expanded clones, a class.

cdr3_aa cdr3_nt d_call v_call clone_size j_call
CAISDAGGPSYEQYF TGTGCCATCAGTGATGCCGGGGGACCATCCTACGAGCAGTACTTC . TRBV10-3 few TRBJ2-7
CASSPLGRSPLHF TGCGCCAGCAGCCCCTTGGGGAGATCACCCCTCCACTTT . TRBV4-1 . TRBJ1-6
CASSPTRDRGRINGYTF TGTGCCAGCAGCCCCACCCGGGACAGGGGGCGCATTAATGGCTACACCTTC TRBD1 TRBV7-2 . TRBJ1-2
CASRITGSSGYTF TGTGCCAGCAGGATAACAGGGAGTAGTGGCTACACCTTC . TRBV6-1 . TRBJ1-2
CASTGGRTEAFF TGTGCCAGTACAGGGGGCAGGACTGAAGCTTTCTTT TRBD1 TRBV27 . TRBJ1-1
CASSFLQGANEKLFF TGTGCCAGCAGCTTTCTCCAGGGGGCTAATGAAAAACTGTTTTTT TRBD1 TRBV5-6 . TRBJ1-4
CASRPRVGSYEQYF TGTGCCAGCAGGCCCAGGGTCGGCTCCTACGAGCAGTACTTC . TRBV6-5 . TRBJ2-7
CASSAGLNTEAFF TGTGCCAGCTCCGCCGGGTTGAACACTGAAGCTTTCTTT . TRBV27 . TRBJ1-1
CASSTGRGYEQYF TGTGCCAGTAGTACAGGACGGGGCTACGAGCAGTACTTC . TRBV19 . TRBJ2-7
CASRWWGQGVDEQYF TGTGCCAGCAGGTGGTGGGGACAGGGGGTTGACGAGCAGTACTTC TRBD1 TRBV6-1 few TRBJ2-7